This TCR beta chain was documented in a study of glioma-infiltrating T cells (dated by TCRdb to between 2015 and 2016). Regarding the research as a whole: Glioma tissue, non-neoplastic brain tissue and matched peripheral blood mononuclear cells were used as sources from which TCR alpha- and beta-chain repertoires were sequenced. To measure divergence between tissue and blood T-cell populations, each tissue-infiltrating repertoire was compared with the peripheral blood repertoire of the same patient. Three low-grade glioma patients, roughly eight primary glioblastoma patients and three non-glioma patients contributing non-neoplastic brain tissue were included in the paired cohort.

TCR alpha and beta CDR3 regions were amplified with the iRepertoire nested amplicon-rescue multiplex PCR (arm-PCR) platform from RNA. The input for one-step reverse transcription and amplification was about 95-450 ng of either tissue mRNA or PBMC total RNA. Following bead purification, Illumina adapters were added through a secondary multiplex PCR, and the libraries were then gel-purified between 200 and 400 bp. The libraries contained internal 6-nucleotide barcodes that were used for demultiplexing. Sequencing of the libraries was done on an Illumina MiSeq using 2x220 or 2x250 nucleotide paired-end reads. The paper's processing steps were these. Paired reads were merged with FLASH 1.2.11 and aligned to the GRCh37 human genome with BWA-MEM before extracting TRA and TRB reads. V and J assignment used an IMGT-derived reference of cassette sequences and CDR3 motifs that included pseudogenes. Three-frame translation of reads was performed, and productive CDR3s were defined as those with a C...FGXG motif and no stop codons. A clonotype was defined as a unique combination of a V-J cassette pair and a CDR3 amino acid sequence. Filtering of reads was based on Hamming distance, with the threshold set by the sequence error rate of each sample in mapped regions. Starting from the raw public reads, TCRdb applied fastp trimming at Q25, assembled clones with MiXCR and retained in-frame beta chains. Rows with one shared CDR3 protein collapse into an entry with the most common genes and DNA. These V and J calls derive from TCRdb rather than the authors' analysis. This sample lists about 140,000 distinct CDR3 sequences; 39% were detected once. In total, the top ten clones hold roughly 20% of the sample.

In regard to this clonotype: It lacks a known antigen. No much larger clone is present one base from it, and per-base qualities are unavailable.

Study-wide conclusions, independent of this receptor: VJ-independent divergence between tissue and blood was below expectation in non-neoplastic patients but above expectation in all gliomas, especially low-grade gliomas. Only a very small number of CDR3 sequences turned up in both tissue and blood, a result put down to high CDR3 diversity combined with limited sampling. Small numbers underpinned the group comparisons: 8 or 9 glioblastoma patients, three low-grade glioma patients and three non-neoplastic patients.

Sequenced material: glioma tissue, nonneoplastic brain tissue, or PBMCs (not recorded which). The receptor was derived from a human donor with low-grade glioma or glioblastoma, undergoing nonglioma brain surgery, or in good health (not recorded which).

The nucleotide sequence reads as follows: TGTGCCAGCAGTTTAAACGCTTGGAATGAGCAGTTCTTC. It codes for CASSLNAWNEQFF. This chain is built from TRBV12-3 or TRBV12-4 and TRBJ2-1; the D segment cannot be called with confidence. V drops 2 bases and J drops 7 bases, leaving 9 bases in between. From the cysteine up to the phenylalanine, the CDR3 has a length of 13 residues. CDR3 DNA only is kept here, 39 bases in frame from base 1.